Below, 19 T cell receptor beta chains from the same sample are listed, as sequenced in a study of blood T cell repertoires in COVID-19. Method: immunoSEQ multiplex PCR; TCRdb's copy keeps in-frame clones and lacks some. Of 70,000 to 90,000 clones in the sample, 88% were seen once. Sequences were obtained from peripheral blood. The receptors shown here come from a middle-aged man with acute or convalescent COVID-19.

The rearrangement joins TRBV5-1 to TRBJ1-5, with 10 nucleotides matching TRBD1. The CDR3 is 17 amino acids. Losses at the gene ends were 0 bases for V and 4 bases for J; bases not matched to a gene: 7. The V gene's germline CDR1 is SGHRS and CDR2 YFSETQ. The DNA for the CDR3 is TGCGCCAGCAGCTTGGGGACAGGGGGAGCATATAATCAGCCCCAGCATTTT. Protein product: CASSLGTGGAYNQPQHF.

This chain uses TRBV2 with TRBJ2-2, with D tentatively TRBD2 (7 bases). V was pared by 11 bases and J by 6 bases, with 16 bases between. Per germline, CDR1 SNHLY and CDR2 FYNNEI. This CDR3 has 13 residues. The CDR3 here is CAWEGTSAGELFF. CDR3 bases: TGTGCCTGGGAGGGGACATCGGCCGGGGAGCTGTTTTTT.

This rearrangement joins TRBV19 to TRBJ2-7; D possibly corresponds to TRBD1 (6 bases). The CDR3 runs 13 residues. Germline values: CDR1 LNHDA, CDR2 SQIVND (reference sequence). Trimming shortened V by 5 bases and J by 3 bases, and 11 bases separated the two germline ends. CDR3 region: CASSRDIDYEQYF. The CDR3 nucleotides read TGTGCCAGTAGTCGGGACATAGACTACGAGCAGTACTTC.

In DNA form, the CDR3 reads TGCGCCAGCAGCCAAGATGAAACAGGGGTCCCCTACAATGAGCAGTTCTTC. Protein product: CASSQDETGVPYNEQFF. The V call is TRBV4-1, the J call TRBJ2-1, with 7 bases aligning to TRBD1. V was pared by 0 bases and J by 2 bases, with 7 bases of the junction left unmatched. The germline V gene encodes CDR1 MGHRA and CDR2 YSYEKL. The CDR3 is 17 amino acids.

The CDR3 loop reads CASIARGLQPGYTF. Written as DNA, the CDR3 is TGTGCCAGCATTGCCCGGGGACTCCAACCTGGCTACACCTTC. This rearrangement joins TRBV5-6 to TRBJ1-2; D may be TRBD1 (5 bases). Germline V gene lookup returns CDR1 SGHDT and CDR2 YYEEEE. Trimming removed 6 bases at V and 7 bases at J, with 19 bases between. The CDR3 totals 14 residues.

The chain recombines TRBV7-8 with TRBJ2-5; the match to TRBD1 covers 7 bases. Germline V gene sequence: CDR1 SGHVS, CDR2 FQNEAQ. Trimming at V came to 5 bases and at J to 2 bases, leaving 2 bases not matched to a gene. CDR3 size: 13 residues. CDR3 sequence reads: CASSRGQQETQYF. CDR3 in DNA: TGTGCCAGCAGCCGGGGACAGCAAGAGACCCAGTACTTC.

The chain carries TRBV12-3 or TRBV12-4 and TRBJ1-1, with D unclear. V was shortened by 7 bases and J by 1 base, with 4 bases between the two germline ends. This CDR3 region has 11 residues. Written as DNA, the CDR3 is TGTGCCAGCATTCAGAACACTGAAGCTTTCTTT. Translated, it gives CASIQNTEAFF.

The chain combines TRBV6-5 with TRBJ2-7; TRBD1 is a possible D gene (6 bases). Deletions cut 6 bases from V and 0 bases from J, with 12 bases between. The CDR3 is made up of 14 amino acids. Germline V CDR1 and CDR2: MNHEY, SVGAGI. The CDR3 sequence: CASSLRTASYEQYF. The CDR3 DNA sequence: TGTGCCAGCAGCTTACGGACAGCCTCCTACGAGCAGTACTTC.

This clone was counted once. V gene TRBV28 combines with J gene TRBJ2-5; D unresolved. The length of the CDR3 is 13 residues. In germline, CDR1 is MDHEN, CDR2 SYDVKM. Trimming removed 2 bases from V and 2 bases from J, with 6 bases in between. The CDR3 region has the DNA TGTGCCAGCAGTTTACCGGGTCAAGAGACCCAGTACTTC. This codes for CASSLPGQETQYF. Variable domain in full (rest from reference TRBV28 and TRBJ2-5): DVKVTQSSRYLVKRTGEKVFLECVQDMDHENMFWYRQDPGLGLRLIYFSYDVKMKEKGDIPEGYSVSREKKERFSLILESASTNQTSMYLCASSLPGQETQYFGPGTRLLVL.

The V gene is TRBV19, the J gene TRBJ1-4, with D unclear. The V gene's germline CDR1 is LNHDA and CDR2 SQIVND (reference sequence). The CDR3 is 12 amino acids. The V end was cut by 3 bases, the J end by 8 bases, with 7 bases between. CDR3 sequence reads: CASSMLFEKLFF. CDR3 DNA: TGTGCCAGTAGTATGTTATTCGAAAAACTGTTTTTT.

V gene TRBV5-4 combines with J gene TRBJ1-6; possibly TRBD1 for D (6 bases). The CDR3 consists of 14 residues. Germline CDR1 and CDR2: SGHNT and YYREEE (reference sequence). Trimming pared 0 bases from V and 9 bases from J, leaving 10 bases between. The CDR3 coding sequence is TGTGCCAGCAGCTTGGACAGGGTCGTTTCACCCCTCCACTTT. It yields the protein CASSLDRVVSPLHF. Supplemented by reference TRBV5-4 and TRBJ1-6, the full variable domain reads ETGVTQSPTHLIKTRGQQVTLRCSSQSGHNTVSWYQQALGQGPQFIFQYYREEENGRGNFPPRFSGLQFPNYSSELNVNALELDDSALYLCASSLDRVVSPLHFGNGTRLTVT.

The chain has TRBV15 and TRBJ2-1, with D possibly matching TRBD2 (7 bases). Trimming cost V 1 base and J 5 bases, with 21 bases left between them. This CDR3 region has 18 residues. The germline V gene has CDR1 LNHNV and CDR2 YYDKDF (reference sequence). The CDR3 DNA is TGTGCCACCAGCAGAGTAGCGACGTCGGGGGGCCAGAACAATGAGCAGTTCTTC. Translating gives CATSRVATSGGQNNEQFF.

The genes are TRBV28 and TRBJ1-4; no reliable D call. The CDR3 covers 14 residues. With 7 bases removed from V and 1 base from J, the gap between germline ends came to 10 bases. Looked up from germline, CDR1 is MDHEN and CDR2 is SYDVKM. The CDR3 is CASNSVLTNEKLFF. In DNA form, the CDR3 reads TGTGCCAGCAATTCGGTTCTAACTAATGAAAAACTGTTTTTT.

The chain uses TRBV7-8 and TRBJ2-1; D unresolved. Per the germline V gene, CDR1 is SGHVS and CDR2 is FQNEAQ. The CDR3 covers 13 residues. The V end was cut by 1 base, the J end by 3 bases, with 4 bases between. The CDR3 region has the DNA TGTGCCAGCAGCTTAGACAGCTACAATGAGCAGTTCTTC. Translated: CASSLDSYNEQFF.

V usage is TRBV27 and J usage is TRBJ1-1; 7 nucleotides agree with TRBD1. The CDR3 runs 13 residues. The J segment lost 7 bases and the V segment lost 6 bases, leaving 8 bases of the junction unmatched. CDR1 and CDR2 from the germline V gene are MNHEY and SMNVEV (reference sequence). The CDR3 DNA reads TGTGCCAGCAGCCAGACAGGGTCGGGTGAAGCTTTCTTT. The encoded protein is CASSQTGSGEAFF.

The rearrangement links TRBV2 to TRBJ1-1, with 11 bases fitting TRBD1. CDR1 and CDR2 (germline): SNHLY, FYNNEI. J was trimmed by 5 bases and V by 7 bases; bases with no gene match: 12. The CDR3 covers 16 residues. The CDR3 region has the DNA TGTGCCAGCATAAAGTTCCAGGGACAGGGGGGTACTGAAGCTTTCTTT. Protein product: CASIKFQGQGGTEAFF.

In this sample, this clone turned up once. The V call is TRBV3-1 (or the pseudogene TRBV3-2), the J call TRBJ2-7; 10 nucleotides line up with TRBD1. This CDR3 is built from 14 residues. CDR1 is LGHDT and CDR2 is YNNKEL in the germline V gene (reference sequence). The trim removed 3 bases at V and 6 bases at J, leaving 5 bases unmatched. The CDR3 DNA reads TGTGCCAGCAGCCAGCTAGACAGGGGGCTCGAGCAGTACTTC. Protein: CASSQLDRGLEQYF.

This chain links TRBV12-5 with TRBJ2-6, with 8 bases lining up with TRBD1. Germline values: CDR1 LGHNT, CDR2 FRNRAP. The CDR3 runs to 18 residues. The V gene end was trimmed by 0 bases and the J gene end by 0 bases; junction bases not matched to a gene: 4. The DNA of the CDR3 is TGTGCTAGTGGTTTGGTGACAGGGGCAACCTCTGGGGCCAACGTCCTGACTTTC. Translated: CASGLVTGATSGANVLTF.

The CDR3 DNA follows: TGTGCCAGTAGTATAGCCCTAGCGGGGGCTTACAATGAGCAGTTCTTC. This codes for CASSIALAGAYNEQFF. This chain uses TRBV19 with TRBJ2-1; 10 nucleotides match TRBD2. With 1 base clipped from V and 4 bases from J, the junction kept 4 bases outside the gene matches. Germline CDR1 reads LNHDA; CDR2 reads SQIVND (reference sequence). This CDR3 is 16 amino acids long.